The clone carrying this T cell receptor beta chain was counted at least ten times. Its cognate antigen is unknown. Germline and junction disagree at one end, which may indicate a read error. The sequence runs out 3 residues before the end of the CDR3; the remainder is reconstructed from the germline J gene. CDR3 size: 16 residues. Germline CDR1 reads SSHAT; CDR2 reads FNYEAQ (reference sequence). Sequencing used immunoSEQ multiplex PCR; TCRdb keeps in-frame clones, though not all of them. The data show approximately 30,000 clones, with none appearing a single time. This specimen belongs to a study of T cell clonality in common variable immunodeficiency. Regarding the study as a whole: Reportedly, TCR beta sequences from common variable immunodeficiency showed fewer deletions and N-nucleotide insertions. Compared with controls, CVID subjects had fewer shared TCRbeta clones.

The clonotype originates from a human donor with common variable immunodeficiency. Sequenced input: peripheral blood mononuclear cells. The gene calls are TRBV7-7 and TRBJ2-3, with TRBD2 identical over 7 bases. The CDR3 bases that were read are TGTGCTAGCAGCCCAGGCCTGAGCGGGGGCACAGATACG. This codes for CASSPGLSGGTDT. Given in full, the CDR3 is CASSPGLSGGTDTQYF.